What follows describes a single T cell receptor beta chain. Its specificity is unknown. Trimming took off 4 bases at V and 0 bases at J, with 10 bases between the two ends. Germline-derived CDR1 and CDR2 are MNHEY and SVGAGI. The CDR3 has 14 amino acids. Assay used: immunoSEQ multiplex PCR; TCRdb lists only in-frame clones, some missing. The sample yields about 280,000 clones, approximately 87% seen once. The sample belongs to a study of cytomegalovirus exposure and HLA in healthy donors. General study findings and limits: In vitro testing confirmed three CMV-associated chains as specific for CMV antigens. That first-cohort TCR clusters tended to co-occur in the roughly 110 validation repertoires was found in a later analysis.

The V and J genes are TRBV6-5 and TRBJ2-7; D is undetermined. The clonotype originates from a woman under 30 in good health and CMV-seronegative. The specimen sequenced was PBMCs. CDR3 protein: CASSLAASSYEQYF. For the CDR3, the DNA is TGTGCCAGCAGTTTGGCGGCGAGCTCCTACGAGCAGTACTTC.